This T cell receptor (beta chain) appears in the sequencing data of a study of T-cell reconstitution after alpha-beta-depleted transplantation in children. CDR1 and CDR2 from the germline V gene are KGHSH and LQKENI. The CDR3 consists of 15 residues. The ends were cut back, 5 bases at V and 3 bases at J, with 17 bases in the middle. Unique molecular identifiers were incorporated during preparation of the TCRbeta library. TCRdb recomputed calls from the PCR reads with MiXCR, one row per CDR3 protein. This sample has around 200,000 distinct CDR3 sequences, with about 6.8% found just once. This clonotype was counted at least ten times.

The sequencing used PBMCs from the stem cell graft donor, collected from the stem cell graft. This TCR was sampled from a human donor who donated a stem cell graft to a child with Wiskott-Aldrich syndrome. The chain has TRBV18 and TRBJ2-7; D unresolved. CDR3 amino acids: CASSTTDVSDYEQYF. In DNA, the CDR3 is TGTGCCAGCTCAACCACGGATGTCAGCGACTACGAGCAGTACTTC.